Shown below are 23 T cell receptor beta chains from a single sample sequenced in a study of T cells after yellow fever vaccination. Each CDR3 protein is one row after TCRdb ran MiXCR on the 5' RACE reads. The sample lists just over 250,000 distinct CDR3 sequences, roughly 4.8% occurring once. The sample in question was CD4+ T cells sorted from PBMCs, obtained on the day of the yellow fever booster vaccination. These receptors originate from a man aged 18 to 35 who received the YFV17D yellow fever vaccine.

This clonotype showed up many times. The DNA of the CDR3 is TGCGCCAGCAGGAGAACCGGGGAAGCCAAAAACATTCAGTACTTC. Protein: CASRRTGEAKNIQYF. The chain has TRBV4-1 and TRBJ2-4; D might be TRBD2 (5 bases). Germline values: CDR1 MGHRA, CDR2 YSYEKL. Trimming took 6 bases from V and 0 from J, leaving 12 bases between them. This CDR3 is built from 15 residues.

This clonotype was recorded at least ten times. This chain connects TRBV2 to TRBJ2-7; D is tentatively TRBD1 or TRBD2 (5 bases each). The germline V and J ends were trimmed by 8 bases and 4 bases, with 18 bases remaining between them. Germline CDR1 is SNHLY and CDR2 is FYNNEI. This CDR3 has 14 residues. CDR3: CASQQDGEVYEQYF. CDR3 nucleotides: TGTGCCAGCCAACAGGACGGGGAAGTATACGAGCAGTACTTC.

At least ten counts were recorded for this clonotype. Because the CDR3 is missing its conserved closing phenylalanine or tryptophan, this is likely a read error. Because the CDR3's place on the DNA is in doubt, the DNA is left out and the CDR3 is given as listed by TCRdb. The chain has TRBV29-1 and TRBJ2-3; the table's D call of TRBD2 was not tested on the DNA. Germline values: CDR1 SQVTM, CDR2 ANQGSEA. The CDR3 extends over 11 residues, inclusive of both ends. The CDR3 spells CSVDGLAGGLS.

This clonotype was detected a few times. CDR3 bases: TGTGCCAGCTCAAATCAGGGGGCCGACGAGCAGTACTTC. Its protein product is CASSNQGADEQYF. V usage is TRBV18 and J usage is TRBJ2-7, with TRBD1 identical over 8 bases. The CDR3 is 13 residues long. The trim removed 5 bases at V and 5 bases at J, leaving 5 bases unmatched. Looked up from germline, CDR1 is KGHSH and CDR2 is LQKENI.

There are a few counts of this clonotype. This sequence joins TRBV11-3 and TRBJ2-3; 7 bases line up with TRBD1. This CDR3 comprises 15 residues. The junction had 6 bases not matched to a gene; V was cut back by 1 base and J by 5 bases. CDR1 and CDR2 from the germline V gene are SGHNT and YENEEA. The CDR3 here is CASSLGGGRVDTQYF. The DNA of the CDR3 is TGTGCCAGCAGCTTAGGAGGGGGCAGGGTAGATACGCAGTATTTT.

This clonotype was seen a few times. CDR3 sequence reads: CASSLGTWVGAGAFF. In DNA, the CDR3 is TGTGCCAGCAGCTTGGGGACCTGGGTAGGGGCCGGAGCTTTCTTT. The genes are TRBV7-2 and TRBJ1-1; the D gene is possibly TRBD1 (5 bases). CDR3 size: 15 residues. Germline V gene sequence: CDR1 SGHTA, CDR2 FQGNSA. The V end was cut by 3 bases, the J end by 10 bases, with 21 bases between.

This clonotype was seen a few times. DNA for the CDR3: TGTGCCAGCAGCTTAAGTCTTAGGGAGGAAGCTTTCTTT. Translating it yields CASSLSLREEAFF. The genes are TRBV7-3 and TRBJ1-1; D not certain. The CDR3 runs 13 residues. Germline-derived CDR1 and CDR2 are SGHTA and FQGTGA. Trimming removed 1 base at V and 8 bases at J, with 11 bases between.

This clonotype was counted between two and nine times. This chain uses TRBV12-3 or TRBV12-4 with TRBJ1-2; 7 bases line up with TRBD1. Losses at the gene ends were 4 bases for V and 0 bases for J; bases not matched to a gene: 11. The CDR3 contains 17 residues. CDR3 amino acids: CASSWRTGRGPNYGYTF. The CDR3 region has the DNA TGTGCCAGCAGTTGGAGGACAGGCCGAGGTCCTAACTATGGCTACACCTTC.

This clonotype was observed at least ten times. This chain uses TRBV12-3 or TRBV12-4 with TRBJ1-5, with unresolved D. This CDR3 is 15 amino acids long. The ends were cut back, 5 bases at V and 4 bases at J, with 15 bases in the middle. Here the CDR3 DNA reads TGTGCCAGCAGTCCCCGTTTTTCAGGTAATCAGCCCCAGCATTTT. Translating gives CASSPRFSGNQPQHF.

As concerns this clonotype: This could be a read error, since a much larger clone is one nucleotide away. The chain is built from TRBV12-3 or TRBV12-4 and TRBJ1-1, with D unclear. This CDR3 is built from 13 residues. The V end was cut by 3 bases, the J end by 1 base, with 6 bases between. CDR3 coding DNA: TGTGCCAGCAGTTTGATGGAGAACACTGAAGCTTTCTTT. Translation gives CASSLMENTEAFF.

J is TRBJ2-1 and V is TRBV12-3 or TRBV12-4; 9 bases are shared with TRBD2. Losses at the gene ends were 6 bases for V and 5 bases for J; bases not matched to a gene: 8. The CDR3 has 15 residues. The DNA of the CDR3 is TGTGCCAGCAGCCTAGCTAGCGGGGACCACAATGAGCAGTTCTTC. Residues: CASSLASGDHNEQFF.

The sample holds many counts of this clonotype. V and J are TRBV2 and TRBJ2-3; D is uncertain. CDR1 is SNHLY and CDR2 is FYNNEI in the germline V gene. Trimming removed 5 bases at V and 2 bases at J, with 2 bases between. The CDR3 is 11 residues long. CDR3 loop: CASSYTDTQYF. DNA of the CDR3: TGTGCCAGCAGTTACACAGATACGCAGTATTTT.

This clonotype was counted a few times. CDR3: CASSEATGGTDTQYF. CDR3 bases: TGTGCCAGCAGTGAAGCGACAGGGGGCACAGATACGCAGTATTTT. The chain has TRBV6-1 and TRBJ2-3, with 8 bases that match TRBD1. V lost 0 bases to trimming and J lost 1 base; unmatched junction nucleotides: 0. CDR1 is MNHNS, CDR2 SASEGT, per germline. The CDR3 totals 15 residues.

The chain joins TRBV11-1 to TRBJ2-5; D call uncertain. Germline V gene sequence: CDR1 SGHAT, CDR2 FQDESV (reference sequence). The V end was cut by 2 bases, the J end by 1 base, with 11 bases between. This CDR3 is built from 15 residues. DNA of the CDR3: TGTGCCAGCAGCTTAAATGCGAACAGCCAAGAGACCCAGTACTTC. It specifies CASSLNANSQETQYF. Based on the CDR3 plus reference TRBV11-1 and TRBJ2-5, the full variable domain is EAEVAQSPRYKITEKSQAVAFWCDPISGHATLYWYRQILGQGPELLVQFQDESVVDDSQLPKDRFSAERLKGVDSTLKIQPAELGDSAMYLCASSLNANSQETQYFGPGTRLLVL.

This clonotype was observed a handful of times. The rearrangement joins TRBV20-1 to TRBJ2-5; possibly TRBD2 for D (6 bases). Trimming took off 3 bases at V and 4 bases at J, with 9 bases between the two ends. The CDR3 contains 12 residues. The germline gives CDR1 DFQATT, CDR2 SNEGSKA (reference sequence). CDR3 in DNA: TGCAGTGCTAGCCCGGGGGTAGAGACCCAGTACTTC. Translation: CSASPGVETQYF.

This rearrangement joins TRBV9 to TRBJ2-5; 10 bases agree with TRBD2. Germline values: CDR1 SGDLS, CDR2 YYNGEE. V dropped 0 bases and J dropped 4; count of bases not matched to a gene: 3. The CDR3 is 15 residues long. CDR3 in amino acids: CASSVGASGGETQYF. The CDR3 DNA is TGTGCCAGCAGCGTAGGCGCTAGCGGGGGAGAGACCCAGTACTTC.

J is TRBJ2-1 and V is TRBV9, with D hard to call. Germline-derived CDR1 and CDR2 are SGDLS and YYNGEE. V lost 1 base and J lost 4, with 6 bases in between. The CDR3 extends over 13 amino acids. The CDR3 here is CASSVSGYNEQFF. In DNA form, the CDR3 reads TGTGCCAGCAGCGTATCCGGATACAATGAGCAGTTCTTC.

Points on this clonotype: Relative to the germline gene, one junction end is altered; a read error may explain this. CDR3 nucleotide sequence: TGTGCCCGCAGTTACCGGGACAATGAGCAGTTCTTC. It translates to CARSYRDNEQFF. V is TRBV6-2 or TRBV6-3 and J is TRBJ2-1; D unresolved. This CDR3 is 12 amino acids long. CDR1 is MNHEY and CDR2 is SVGEGT in the germline V gene.

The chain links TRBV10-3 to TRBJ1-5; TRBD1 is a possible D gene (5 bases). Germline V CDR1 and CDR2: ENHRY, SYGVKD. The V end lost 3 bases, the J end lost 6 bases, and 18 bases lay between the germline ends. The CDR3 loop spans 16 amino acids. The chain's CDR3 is CAISDQGPNLGQPQHF. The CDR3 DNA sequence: TGTGCCATCAGTGACCAGGGTCCGAATTTAGGTCAGCCCCAGCATTTT.

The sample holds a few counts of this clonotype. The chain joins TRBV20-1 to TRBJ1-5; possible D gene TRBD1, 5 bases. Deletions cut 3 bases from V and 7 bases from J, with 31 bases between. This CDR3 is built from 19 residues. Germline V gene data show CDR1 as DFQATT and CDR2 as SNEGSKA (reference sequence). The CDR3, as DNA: TGCAGTGCTAGGATGCTCCCCCGGGACTCTGAATCAGGGCGGCAGCCCCAGCATTTT. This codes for CSARMLPRDSESGRQPQHF.

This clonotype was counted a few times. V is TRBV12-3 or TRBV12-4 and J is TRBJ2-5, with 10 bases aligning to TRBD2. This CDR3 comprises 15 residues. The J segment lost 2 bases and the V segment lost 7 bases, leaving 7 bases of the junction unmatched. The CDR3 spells CASTLGLAAQETQYF. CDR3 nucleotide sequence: TGTGCCAGCACCCTCGGACTAGCGGCACAAGAGACCCAGTACTTC.

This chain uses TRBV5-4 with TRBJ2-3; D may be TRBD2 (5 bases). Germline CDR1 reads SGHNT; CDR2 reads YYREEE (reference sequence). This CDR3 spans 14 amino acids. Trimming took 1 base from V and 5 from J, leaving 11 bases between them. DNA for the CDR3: TGTGCCAGCAGCTTGAAGGACTTCCTAGATACGCAGTATTTT. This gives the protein CASSLKDFLDTQYF. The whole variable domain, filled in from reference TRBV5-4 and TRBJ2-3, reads ETGVTQSPTHLIKTRGQQVTLRCSSQSGHNTVSWYQQALGQGPQFIFQYYREEENGRGNFPPRFSGLQFPNYSSELNVNALELDDSALYLCASSLKDFLDTQYFGPGTRLTVL.

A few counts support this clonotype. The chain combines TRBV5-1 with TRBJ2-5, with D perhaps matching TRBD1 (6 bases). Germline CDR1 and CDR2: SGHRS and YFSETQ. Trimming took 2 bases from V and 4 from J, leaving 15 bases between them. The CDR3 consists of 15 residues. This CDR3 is CASSFGRQAPETQYF. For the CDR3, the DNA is TGCGCCAGCAGCTTCGGCAGACAGGCCCCAGAGACCCAGTACTTC. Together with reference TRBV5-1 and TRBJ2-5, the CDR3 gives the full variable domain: KAGVTQTPRYLIKTRGQQVTLSCSPISGHRSVSWYQQTPGQGLQFLFEYFSETQRNKGNFPGRFSGRQFSNSRSEMNVSTLELGDSALYLCASSFGRQAPETQYFGPGTRLLVL.